This T cell receptor beta chain was retrieved from a study of long-term antiretroviral therapy in people with HIV. Looking at the study overall: The 2015 recommendation for immediate ART came about a decade after the earliest samples.

Researchers report immunoSEQ v3.0 was run at survey level. Repertoires were generated with immunoSEQ multiplex PCR, while TCRdb's copy carries only in-frame clones and drops some. The table shows about 19,000 clones, with around nine tenths occurring only once. Specimens retained roughly 0.95-10 million cryopreserved PBMC preceding DNA extraction. The germline CDR1 and CDR2 sequences are MGHRA and YSYEKL. CDR3 length: 16 residues. Trimming took 2 bases from V and 7 from J; bases not matched to a gene: 6. This TCR derives from a man in his forties with HIV. The chain carries TRBV4-1 and TRBJ2-1, with 12 bases lining up with TRBD2. Sequenced here: unsorted PBMCs, sampled 0.5 years after starting antiretroviral therapy. CDR3 bases: TGCGCCAGCAGCCAACCGGCTAGCGGGAGGGGAAATGAGCAGTTCTTC. Its translation: CASSQPASGRGNEQFF.